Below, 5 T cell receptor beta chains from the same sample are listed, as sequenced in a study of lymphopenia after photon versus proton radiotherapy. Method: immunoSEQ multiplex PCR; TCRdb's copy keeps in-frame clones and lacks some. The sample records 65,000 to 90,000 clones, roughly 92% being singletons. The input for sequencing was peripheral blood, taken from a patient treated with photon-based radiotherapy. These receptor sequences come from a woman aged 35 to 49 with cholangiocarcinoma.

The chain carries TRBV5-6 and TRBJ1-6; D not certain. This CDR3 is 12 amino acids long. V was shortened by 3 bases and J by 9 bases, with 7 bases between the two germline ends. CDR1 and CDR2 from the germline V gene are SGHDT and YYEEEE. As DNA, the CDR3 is TGTGCCAGCAGCTGGGAGGGTTCACCCCTCCACTTT. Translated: CASSWEGSPLHF.

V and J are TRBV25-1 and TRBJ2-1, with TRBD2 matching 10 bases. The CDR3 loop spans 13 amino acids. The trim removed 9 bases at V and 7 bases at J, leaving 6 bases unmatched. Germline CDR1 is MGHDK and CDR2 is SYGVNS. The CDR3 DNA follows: TGTGCCAGTAGCGGGGGGTTTATTAATGAGCAGTTCTTC. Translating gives CASSGGFINEQFF.

The CDR3 DNA is TGTGCCAGCAGTGAACAGGGAGCCAAAAACATTCAGTACTTC. Translated, it gives CASSEQGAKNIQYF. The rearrangement uses TRBV6-5 and TRBJ2-4; the D gene is possibly TRBD1 (6 bases). The germline V gene has CDR1 MNHEY and CDR2 SVGAGI. This CDR3 has 14 residues. Trimming took 5 bases from V and 0 from J, leaving 8 bases between them.

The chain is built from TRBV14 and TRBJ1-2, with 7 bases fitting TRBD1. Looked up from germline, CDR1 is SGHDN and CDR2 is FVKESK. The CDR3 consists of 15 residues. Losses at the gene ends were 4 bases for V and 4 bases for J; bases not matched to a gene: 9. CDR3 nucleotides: TGTGCCAGCAGCCCCCCGACAGGGTCGGGCTATGGCTACACCTTC. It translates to CASSPPTGSGYGYTF.

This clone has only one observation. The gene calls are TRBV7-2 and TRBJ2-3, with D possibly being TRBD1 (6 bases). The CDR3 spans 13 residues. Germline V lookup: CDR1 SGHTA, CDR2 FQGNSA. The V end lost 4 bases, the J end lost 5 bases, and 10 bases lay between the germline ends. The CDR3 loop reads CASSYRDRDTQYF. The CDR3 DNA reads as TGTGCCAGCAGCTACAGGGATCGAGATACGCAGTATTTT.